This T cell receptor beta chain was found in a study of STAT5B mutations in CD4+ large granular lymphocyte leukemia. TCRdb's table, derived via immunoSEQ multiplex PCR, lists solely in-frame clones and lacks some. The sample yields about 30,000 clones, 65% to 75% seen once. Germline CDR1 is SEHNR and CDR2 is FQNEAQ (reference sequence). The CDR3 is made up of 16 amino acids. The ends lost 3 bases at V and 3 bases at J; junction bases unmatched: 7. The origin of this receptor is a human donor in good health. The material sequenced was CD4+ T cells from blood buffy coats. The V call is TRBV7-9, the J call TRBJ2-4; 8 bases fit TRBD1. The CDR3 DNA sequence: TGTGCCAGCAGCTTGCTTGGACAGGGAAACAAAAACATTCAGTACTTC. Protein: CASSLLGQGNKNIQYF.